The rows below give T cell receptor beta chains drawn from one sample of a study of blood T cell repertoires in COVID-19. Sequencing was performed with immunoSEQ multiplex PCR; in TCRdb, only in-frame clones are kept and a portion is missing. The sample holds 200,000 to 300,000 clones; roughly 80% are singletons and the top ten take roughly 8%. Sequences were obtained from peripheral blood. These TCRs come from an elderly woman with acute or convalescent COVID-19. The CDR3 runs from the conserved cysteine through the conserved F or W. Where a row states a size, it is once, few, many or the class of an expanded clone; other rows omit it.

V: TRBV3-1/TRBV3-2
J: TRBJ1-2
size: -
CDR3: CASSQVGGSHGYTF

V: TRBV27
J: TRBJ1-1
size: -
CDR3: CASSLSPGRTFF

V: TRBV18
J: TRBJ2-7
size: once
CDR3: CASSPPSLENEQYF

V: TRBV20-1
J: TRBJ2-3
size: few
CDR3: CSASRVQSTDTQYF

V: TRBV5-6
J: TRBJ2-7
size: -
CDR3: CASSSSPTRGSNEQYF

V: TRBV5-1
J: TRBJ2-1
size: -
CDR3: CASSLEAGGWNEQFF

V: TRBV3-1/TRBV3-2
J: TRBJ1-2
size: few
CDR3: CASSHHTGGYTF

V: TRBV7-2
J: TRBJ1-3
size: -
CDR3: CASSPADRLGNTIYF

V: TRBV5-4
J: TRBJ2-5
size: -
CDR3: CASSKDRAQETQYF

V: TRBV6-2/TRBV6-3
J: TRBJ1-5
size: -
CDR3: CASSYSQQGRNQPQHF

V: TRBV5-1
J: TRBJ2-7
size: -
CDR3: CASSLATTYEQYF

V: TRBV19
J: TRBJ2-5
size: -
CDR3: CASSISMGAAETQYF

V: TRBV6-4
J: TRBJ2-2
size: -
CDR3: CASRYRQVWTGELFF

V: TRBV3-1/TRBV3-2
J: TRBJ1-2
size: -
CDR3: CASSQDEARGTYGYTF

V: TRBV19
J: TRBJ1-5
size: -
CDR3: CASNPRGLNQPQHF

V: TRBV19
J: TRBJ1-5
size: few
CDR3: CATNPQRTVGNQPQHF

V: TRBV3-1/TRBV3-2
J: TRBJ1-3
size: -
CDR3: CASSPLQERGNTIYF

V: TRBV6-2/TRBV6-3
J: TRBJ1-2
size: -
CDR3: CASSDRWEDGYTF

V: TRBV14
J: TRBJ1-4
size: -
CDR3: CASSQEHEKLFF

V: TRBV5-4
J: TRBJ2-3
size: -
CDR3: CASSWTSGGADTQYF

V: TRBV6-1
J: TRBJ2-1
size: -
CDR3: CASSDTGASYNEQFF

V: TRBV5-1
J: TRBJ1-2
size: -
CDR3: CASSPGQLLGYGYTF

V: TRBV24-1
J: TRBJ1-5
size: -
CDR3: CATSDVDRGPGKNQPQHF

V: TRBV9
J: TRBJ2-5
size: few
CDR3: CASSVAGGASRIGETQYF